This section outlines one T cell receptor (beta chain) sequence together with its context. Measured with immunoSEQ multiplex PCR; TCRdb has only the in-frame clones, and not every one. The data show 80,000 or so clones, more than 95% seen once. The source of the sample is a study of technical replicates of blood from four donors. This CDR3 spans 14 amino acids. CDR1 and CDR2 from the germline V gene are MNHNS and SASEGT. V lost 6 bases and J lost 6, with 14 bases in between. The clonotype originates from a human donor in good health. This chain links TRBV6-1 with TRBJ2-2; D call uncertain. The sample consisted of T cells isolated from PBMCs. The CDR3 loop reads CASRAVAAAGELFF. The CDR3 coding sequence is TGTGCCAGCAGGGCAGTGGCGGCAGCCGGGGAGCTGTTTTTT.